This TCR beta chain emerged from a study of T cell responses to AZD1222 COVID-19 vaccine. Assay: immunoSEQ multiplex PCR; the TCRdb copy retains only in-frame clones and omits some. There are 100,000 to 130,000 clones in the sample; 80% to 95% occur only once, and about 6.8% lies in the top ten. This CDR3 spans 14 amino acids. Trimming stripped 4 bases from V and 7 bases from J, with 16 bases between. Germline values: CDR1 LNHDA, CDR2 SQIVND (reference sequence). Samples with a second dose at about 4 or about 12 weeks were pooled together. In regard to this clone: The target antigen is unknown.

Whole-study results and caveats: The breadth and depth of Spike-specific TCRs increased once two AZD1222 doses had been given. White British ancestry dominated among donors, who included more females, and clonal diversity was possibly underestimated. Spike-wide vaccine-associated CD4 TCRs dominated at 160-218 and 743-854.

This sequence joins TRBV19 and TRBJ2-5; TRBD2 is a possible D gene (5 bases). The sample here was peripheral blood, taken 28 days after the second AZD1222 dose. The clonotype was recovered from an adult who received the AZD1222 COVID-19 vaccine. The CDR3 sequence: CASSKIGVERTQYF. The CDR3 nucleotides are TGTGCCAGTAGTAAGATCGGGGTAGAGAGGACCCAGTACTTC.